This T cell receptor (beta chain) was observed in a study of CD8 T cells in Susac syndrome. With random hexamers, about 0.5 to 1 ug RNA was reverse transcribed. Each CDR3 protein gets one entry after TCRdb re-called the immunoSEQ multiplex PCR reads with MiXCR. The repertoire holds over 120,000 distinct CDR3 sequences, with less than 95% as singletons. The CDR3 sequence is 17 residues long. V dropped 3 bases and J dropped 0 bases, with 12 bases sitting between them. CDR1 is SGHAT and CDR2 is FQDESV in the germline V gene (reference sequence). General study findings and limits: As the study acknowledged, the number of individuals in its TCR sequencing and HLA analysis was relatively small.

Comment on this clonotype: The target antigen is unknown.

The controls, all healthy donors, were matched for age and sex. The receptor comes from a human donor in good health. Source material: CD4+ T cells from PBMCs. The chain combines TRBV11-1 with TRBJ2-6; perhaps TRBD1 as D (5 bases). CDR3 DNA sequence: TGTGCCAGCAGCTTGACAGCCACAAGCTCTGGGGCCAACGTCCTGACTTTC. This encodes CASSLTATSSGANVLTF.